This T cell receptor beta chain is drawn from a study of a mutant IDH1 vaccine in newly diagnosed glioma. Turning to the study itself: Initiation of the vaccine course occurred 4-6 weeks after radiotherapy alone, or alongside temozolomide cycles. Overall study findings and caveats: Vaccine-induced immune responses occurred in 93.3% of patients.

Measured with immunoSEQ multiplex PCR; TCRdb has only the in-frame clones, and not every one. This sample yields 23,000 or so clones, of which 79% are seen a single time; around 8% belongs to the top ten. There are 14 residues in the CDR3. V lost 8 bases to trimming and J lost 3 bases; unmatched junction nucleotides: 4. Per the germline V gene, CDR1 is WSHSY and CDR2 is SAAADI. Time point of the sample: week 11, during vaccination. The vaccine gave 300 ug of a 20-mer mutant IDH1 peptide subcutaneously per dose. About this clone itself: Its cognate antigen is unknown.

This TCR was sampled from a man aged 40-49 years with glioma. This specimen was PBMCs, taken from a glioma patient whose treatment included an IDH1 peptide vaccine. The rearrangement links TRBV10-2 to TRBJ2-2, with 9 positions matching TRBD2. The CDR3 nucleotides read TGCGCCAGCTATGGCGGGAGGGACACCGGGGAGCTGTTTTTT. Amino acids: CASYGGRDTGELFF.